The 9 T cell receptor beta chains below were found in one sample sequenced in a study of shared clonotypes between healthy human individuals. Naive CD8 isolation took CD45RO-negative cells positively selected for CCR7 and excluded terminally differentiated effector memory CD45RA+ cells. Assay used: immunoSEQ multiplex PCR; TCRdb lists only in-frame clones, some missing. The table shows 2 million or so clones, with about 95% occurring only once. Sequenced input: naive CD8+ T cells sorted from blood. These TCRs come from a man younger than 35 in good health.

The J gene is TRBJ1-3, the V gene TRBV30; D gene uncertain. V lost 2 bases, J lost 4 bases, and 15 bases lay in between. This CDR3 region has 15 residues. In germline, CDR1 is GTSNPN, CDR2 SVGIG (reference sequence). The CDR3 DNA follows: TGTGCCTGGAGTCACAACCCTTTGACCGGAAACACCATATATTTT. Encoded protein: CAWSHNPLTGNTIYF.

The rearrangement joins TRBV7-9 to TRBJ1-1; TRBD1 matches 7 bases. V lost 10 bases to trimming and J lost 0 bases; unmatched junction nucleotides: 14. Germline CDR1 SEHNR, CDR2 FQNEAQ (reference sequence). This CDR3 contains 16 residues. CDR3 sequence: CATIRTGDIMNTEAFF. The DNA for the CDR3 is TGTGCCACCATCCGGACAGGCGACATCATGAACACTGAAGCTTTCTTT.

The chain uses TRBV7-9 and TRBJ1-2; D remains unclear. This CDR3 is 14 amino acids long. Germline-derived CDR1 and CDR2 are SEHNR and FQNEAQ (reference sequence). Trimming removed 11 bases from V and 0 bases from J, with 16 bases in between. The CDR3 DNA reads TGTGCCGGGTGGTTTTTGGGGACTAACTATGGCTACACCTTC. Protein: CAGWFLGTNYGYTF.

The CDR3 sequence: CASSSGVVSYGYTF. The CDR3 nucleotides read TGTGCCAGCAGTTCAGGGGTAGTTAGCTATGGCTACACCTTC. V and J are TRBV6-5 and TRBJ1-2; weak D call: TRBD1 (6 bases). The germline V gene encodes CDR1 MNHEY and CDR2 SVGAGI. This CDR3 has 14 residues. Trimming cost V 4 bases and J 4 bases, with 13 bases left between them.

V usage is TRBV5-1 and J usage is TRBJ2-7; D is unresolved. Germline CDR1 and CDR2: SGHRS and YFSETQ. CDR3 length: 12 residues. V was clipped by 1 base and J by 4 bases, with 6 bases between them. The CDR3 DNA reads as TGCGCCAGCAGCTTGCCCGCGTACGAGCAGTACTTC. Protein product: CASSLPAYEQYF.

The V and J genes are TRBV9 and TRBJ1-6; D is perhaps TRBD1 (5 bases). Deletions cut 3 bases from V and 10 bases from J, with 11 bases between. The germline V gene has CDR1 SGDLS and CDR2 YYNGEE. The CDR3 is made up of 13 amino acids. The CDR3 here is CASSAGSFSPLHF. In DNA form, the CDR3 reads TGTGCCAGCAGCGCAGGGTCTTTCTCACCCCTCCACTTT.

The V call is TRBV11-2, the J call TRBJ1-1; tentative D call: TRBD1 (5 bases). In germline, CDR1 is SGHAT, CDR2 FQNNGV. The CDR3 is 16 amino acids. The V gene lost 1 base and the J gene lost 0 bases, with 12 bases spanning the gap. CDR3 in amino acids: CASSLGPGEMNTEAFF. CDR3 nucleotides: TGTGCCAGCAGCTTAGGTCCGGGGGAAATGAACACTGAAGCTTTCTTT.

The V call is TRBV27, the J call TRBJ1-1; D gene uncertain. Trimming cost V 4 bases and J 1 base, with 10 bases left between them. This CDR3 contains 14 residues. CDR1 and CDR2 (germline): MNHEY, SMNVEV (reference sequence). The CDR3 nucleotides are TGTGCCAGCAGTTATGCCAAGACGAACACTGAAGCTTTCTTT. As protein: CASSYAKTNTEAFF.

The J gene is TRBJ2-3, the V gene TRBV5-1; D is unresolved. Trimming pared 4 bases from V and 5 bases from J, leaving 14 bases between. The CDR3 loop spans 14 amino acids. Germline CDR1 is SGHRS and CDR2 is YFSETQ. The CDR3 DNA sequence: TGCGCCAGCAGCCCCATTATATTTTTAGATACGCAGTATTTT. Amino acid sequence: CASSPIIFLDTQYF.